This T cell receptor beta chain was recorded in a study of blood T cell repertoires in COVID-19. Background on the study: T cells, B-cell-depleted T cells, or PBMCs supplied cDNA or gDNA.

Assay: immunoSEQ multiplex PCR; the TCRdb copy retains only in-frame clones and omits some. The table shows fewer than 200,000 clones, with approximately 89% occurring only once. This CDR3 comprises 20 residues. V dropped 5 bases and J dropped 0; count of bases not matched to a gene: 17. The germline V gene encodes CDR1 MDHEN and CDR2 SYDVKM. J is TRBJ1-3 and V is TRBV28; 9 bases are a match to TRBD1. The sequence derives from a man aged 35 to 55 with active or convalescent COVID-19. The specimen sequenced was peripheral blood. The CDR3 nucleotides read TGTGCCAGCAGTGAAAGATGGGCCGGGACAGGGAGACTCTCTGGAAACACCATATATTTT. Its protein product is CASSERWAGTGRLSGNTIYF.